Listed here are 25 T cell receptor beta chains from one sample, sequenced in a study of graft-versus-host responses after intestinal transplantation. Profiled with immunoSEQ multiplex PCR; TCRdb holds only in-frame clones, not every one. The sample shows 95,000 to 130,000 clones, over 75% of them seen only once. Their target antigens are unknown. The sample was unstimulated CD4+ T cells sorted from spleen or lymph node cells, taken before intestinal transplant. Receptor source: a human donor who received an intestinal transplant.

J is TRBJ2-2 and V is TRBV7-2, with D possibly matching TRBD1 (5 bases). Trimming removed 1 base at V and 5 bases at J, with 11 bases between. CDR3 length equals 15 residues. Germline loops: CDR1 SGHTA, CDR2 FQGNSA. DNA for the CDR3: TGTGCCAGCAGCTTAGGTGGGGCCGGGACCGGGGAGCTGTTTTTT. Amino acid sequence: CASSLGGAGTGELFF. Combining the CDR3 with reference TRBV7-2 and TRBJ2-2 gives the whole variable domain GAGVSQSPSNKVTEKGKDVELRCDPISGHTALYWYRQSLGQGLEFLIYFQGNSAPDKSGLPSDRFSAERTGGSVSTLTIQRTQQEDSAVYLCASSLGGAGTGELFFGEGSRLTVL.

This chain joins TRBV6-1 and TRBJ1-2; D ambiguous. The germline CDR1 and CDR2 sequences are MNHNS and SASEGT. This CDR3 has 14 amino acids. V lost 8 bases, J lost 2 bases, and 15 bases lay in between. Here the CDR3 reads CASCREQPNYGYTF. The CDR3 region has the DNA TGTGCCAGCTGCCGGGAGCAGCCGAACTATGGCTACACCTTC.

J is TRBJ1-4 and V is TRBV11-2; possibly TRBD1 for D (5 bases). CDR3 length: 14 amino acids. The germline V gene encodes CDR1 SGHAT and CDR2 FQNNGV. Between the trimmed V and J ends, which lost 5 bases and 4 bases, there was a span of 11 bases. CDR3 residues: CASSLGRYNEKLFF. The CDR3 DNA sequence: TGTGCCAGCAGCCTGGGGCGGTATAATGAAAAACTGTTTTTT.

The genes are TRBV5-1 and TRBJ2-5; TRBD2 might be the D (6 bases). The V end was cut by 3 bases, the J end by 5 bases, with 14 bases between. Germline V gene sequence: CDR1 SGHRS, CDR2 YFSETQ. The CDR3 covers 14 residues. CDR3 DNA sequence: TGCGCCAGCAGCTCCTCCGGGGGTCGGGAGACCCAGTACTTC. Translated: CASSSSGGRETQYF.

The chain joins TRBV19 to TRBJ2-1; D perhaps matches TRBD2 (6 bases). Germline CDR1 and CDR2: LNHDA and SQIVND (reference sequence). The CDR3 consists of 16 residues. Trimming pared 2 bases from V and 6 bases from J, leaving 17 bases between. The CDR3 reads CASSIRAGWGANEQFF. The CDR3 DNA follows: TGTGCCAGTAGTATAAGGGCGGGGTGGGGTGCCAATGAGCAGTTCTTC.

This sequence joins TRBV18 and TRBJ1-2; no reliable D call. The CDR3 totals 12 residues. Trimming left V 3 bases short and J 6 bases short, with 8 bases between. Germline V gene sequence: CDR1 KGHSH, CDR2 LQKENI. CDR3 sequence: CASSPVGDGYTF. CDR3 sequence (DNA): TGTGCCAGCTCACCGGTGGGAGATGGCTACACCTTC.

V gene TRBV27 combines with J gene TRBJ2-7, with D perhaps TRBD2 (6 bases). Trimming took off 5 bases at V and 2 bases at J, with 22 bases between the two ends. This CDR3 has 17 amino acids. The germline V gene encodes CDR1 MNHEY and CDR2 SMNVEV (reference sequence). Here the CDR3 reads CASSPLLDSRTTYEQYF. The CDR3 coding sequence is TGTGCCAGCAGTCCCCTCCTGGACTCGAGGACTACCTACGAGCAGTACTTC.

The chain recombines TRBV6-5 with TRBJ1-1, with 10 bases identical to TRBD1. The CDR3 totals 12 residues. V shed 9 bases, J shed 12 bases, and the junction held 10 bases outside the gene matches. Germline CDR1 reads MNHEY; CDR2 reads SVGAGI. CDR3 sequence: CASHPGTGVTFF. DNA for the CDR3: TGTGCCAGTCATCCCGGGACAGGGGTGACTTTCTTT.

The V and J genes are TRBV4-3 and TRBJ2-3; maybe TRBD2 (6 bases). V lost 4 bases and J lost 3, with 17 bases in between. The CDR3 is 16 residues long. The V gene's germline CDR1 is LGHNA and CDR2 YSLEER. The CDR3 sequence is CASSRGAGRGTDTQYF. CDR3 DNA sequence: TGCGCCAGCAGCCGTGGGGCAGGTCGGGGGACAGATACGCAGTATTTT.

The CDR3 DNA reads as TGTGCCAGCACCCGAACCCGGGCTAGCGGGGGTATCAGCTCCTACAATGAGCAGTTCTTC. This codes for CASTRTRASGGISSYNEQFF. The V call is TRBV5-4, the J call TRBJ2-1, with 10 bases lining up with TRBD2. CDR3 length equals 20 residues. From germline, CDR1 is SGHNT and CDR2 YYREEE (reference sequence). J was trimmed by 0 bases and V by 6 bases; bases with no gene match: 18.

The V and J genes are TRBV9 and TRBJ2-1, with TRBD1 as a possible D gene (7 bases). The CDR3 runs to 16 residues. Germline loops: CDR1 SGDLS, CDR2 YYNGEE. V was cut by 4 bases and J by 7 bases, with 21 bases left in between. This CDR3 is CASSPGTRQGGNEQFF. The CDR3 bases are TGTGCCAGCAGCCCCGGAACCCGACAGGGAGGTAATGAGCAGTTCTTC.

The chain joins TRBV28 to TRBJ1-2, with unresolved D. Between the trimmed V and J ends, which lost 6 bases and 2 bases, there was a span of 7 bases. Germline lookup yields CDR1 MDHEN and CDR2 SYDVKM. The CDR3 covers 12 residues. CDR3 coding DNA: TGTGCCAGCAGGGGAGTGAACTATGGCTACACCTTC. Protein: CASRGVNYGYTF.

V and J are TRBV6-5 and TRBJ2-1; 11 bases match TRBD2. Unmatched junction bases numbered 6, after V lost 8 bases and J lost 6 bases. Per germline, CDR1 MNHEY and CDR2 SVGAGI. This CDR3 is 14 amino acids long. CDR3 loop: CASQTGTSGNEQFF. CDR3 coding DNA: TGTGCCAGCCAAACCGGGACTAGCGGCAATGAGCAGTTCTTC.

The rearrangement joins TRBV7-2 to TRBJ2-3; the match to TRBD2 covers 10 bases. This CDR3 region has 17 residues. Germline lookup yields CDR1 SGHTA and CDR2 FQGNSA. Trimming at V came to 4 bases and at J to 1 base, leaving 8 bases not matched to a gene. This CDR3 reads CASSSSGGTSGTDTQYF. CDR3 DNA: TGTGCCAGCAGCTCTAGTGGCGGGACTAGCGGCACAGATACGCAGTATTTT.

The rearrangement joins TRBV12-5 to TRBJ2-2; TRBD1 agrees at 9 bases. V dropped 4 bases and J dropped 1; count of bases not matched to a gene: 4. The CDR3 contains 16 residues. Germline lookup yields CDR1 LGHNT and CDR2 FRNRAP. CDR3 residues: CASGWGQGVNTGELFF. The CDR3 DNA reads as TGTGCTAGTGGTTGGGGACAGGGCGTGAACACCGGGGAGCTGTTTTTT.

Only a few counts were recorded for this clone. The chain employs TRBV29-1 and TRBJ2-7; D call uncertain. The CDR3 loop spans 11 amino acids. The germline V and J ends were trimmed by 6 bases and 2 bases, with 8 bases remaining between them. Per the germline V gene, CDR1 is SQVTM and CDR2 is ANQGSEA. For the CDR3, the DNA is TGCAGCGTCCAGGTGACCTACGAGCAGTACTTC. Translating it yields CSVQVTYEQYF.

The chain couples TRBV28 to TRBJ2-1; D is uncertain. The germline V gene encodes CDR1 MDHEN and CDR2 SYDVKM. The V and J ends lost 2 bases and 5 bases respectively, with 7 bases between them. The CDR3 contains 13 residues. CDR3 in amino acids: CASSLIGDNEQFF. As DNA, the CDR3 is TGTGCCAGCAGTTTAATCGGAGACAATGAGCAGTTCTTC.

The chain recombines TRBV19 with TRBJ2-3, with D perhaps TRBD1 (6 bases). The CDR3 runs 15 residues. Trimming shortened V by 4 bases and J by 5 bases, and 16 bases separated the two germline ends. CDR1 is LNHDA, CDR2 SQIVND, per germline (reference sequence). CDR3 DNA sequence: TGTGCCAGTAGTAGACAGCGAGGGGGAGAAGATACGCAGTATTTT. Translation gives CASSRQRGGEDTQYF.

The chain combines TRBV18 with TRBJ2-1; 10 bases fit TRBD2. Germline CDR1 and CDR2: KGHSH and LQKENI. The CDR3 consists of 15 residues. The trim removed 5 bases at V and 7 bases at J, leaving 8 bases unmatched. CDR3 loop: CASSYSSGSLNEQFF. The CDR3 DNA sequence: TGTGCCAGCTCATATTCTAGCGGGAGCCTTAATGAGCAGTTCTTC.

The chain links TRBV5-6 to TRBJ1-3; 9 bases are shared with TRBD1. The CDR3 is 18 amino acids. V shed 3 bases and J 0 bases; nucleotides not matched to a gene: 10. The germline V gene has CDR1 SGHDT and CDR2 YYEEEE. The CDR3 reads CASSYGTGYVSSGNTIYF. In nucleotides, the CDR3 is TGTGCCAGCAGCTACGGGACAGGGTACGTTAGCTCTGGAAACACCATATATTTT.

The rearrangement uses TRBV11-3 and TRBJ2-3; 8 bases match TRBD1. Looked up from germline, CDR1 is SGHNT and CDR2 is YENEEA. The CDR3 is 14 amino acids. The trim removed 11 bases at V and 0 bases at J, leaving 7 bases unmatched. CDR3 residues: CALRQGTSTDTQYF. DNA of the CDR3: TGTGCCCTCCGACAGGGGACTAGCACAGATACGCAGTATTTT.

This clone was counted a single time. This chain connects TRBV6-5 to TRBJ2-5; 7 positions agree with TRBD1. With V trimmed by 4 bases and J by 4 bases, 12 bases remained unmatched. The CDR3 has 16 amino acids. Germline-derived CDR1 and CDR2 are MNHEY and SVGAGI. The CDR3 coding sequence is TGTGCCAGCAGTTTAAGAACAGGGGAGATGGTAGAGACCCAGTACTTC. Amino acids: CASSLRTGEMVETQYF.

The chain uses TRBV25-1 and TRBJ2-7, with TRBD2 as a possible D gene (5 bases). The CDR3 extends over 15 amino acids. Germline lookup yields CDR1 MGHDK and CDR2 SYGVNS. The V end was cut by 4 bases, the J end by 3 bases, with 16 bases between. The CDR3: CASSAFGVAGYEQYF. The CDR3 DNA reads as TGTGCCAGCAGTGCCTTCGGGGTTGCGGGCTACGAGCAGTACTTC.

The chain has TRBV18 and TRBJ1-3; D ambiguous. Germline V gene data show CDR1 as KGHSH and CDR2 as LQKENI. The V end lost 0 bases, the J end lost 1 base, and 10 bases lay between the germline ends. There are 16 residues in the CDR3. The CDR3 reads CASSPPHSLSGNTIYF. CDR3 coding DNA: TGTGCCAGCTCACCACCTCACAGCTTGTCTGGAAACACCATATATTTT.

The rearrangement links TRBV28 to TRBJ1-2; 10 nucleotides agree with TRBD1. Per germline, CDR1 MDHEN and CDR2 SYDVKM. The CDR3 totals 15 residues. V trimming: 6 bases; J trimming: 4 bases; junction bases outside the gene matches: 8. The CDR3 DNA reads TGTGCCAGCAGCCCCACCGGGACAGGGGCCTATGGCTACACCTTC. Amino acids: CASSPTGTGAYGYTF.